The next 11 T cell receptor beta chains were all read from a single sample in a study of TIL therapy for anti-PD-1-resistant metastatic lung cancer. Time point reported: pre-treatment sample, taken before nivolumab and TIL therapy. Most excised metastases sampled were pleural nodules or supraclavicular lymph nodes. The libraries were made with immunoSEQ v3. Profiled with immunoSEQ multiplex PCR; TCRdb holds only in-frame clones, not every one. The sample carries under 100,000 clones, 65% recorded once. The specimen was tumor tissue, collected at baseline. These receptors all come from a person aged 25-79 years with non-small cell lung cancer.

CDR3: CASSSLTSGMQETQYF. As DNA, the CDR3 is TGTGCCAGCAGTTCCCTGACTAGCGGGATGCAAGAGACCCAGTACTTC. The chain has TRBV27 and TRBJ2-5, with TRBD2 matching 11 bases. V was clipped by 4 bases and J by 2 bases; unmatched bases: 6. The CDR3 spans 16 residues. Germline CDR1 and CDR2: MNHEY and SMNVEV (reference sequence).

In regard to this clone: Other DNA sequences of this sample code for an identical CDR3. The chain links TRBV12-3 or TRBV12-4 to TRBJ2-5; no reliable D call. Trimming left V 3 bases short and J 2 bases short, with 7 bases between. The CDR3 is 13 residues long. This chain's CDR3 is CASSFLVQETQYF. The CDR3 nucleotides are TGTGCCAGCAGTTTTCTGGTTCAAGAGACCCAGTACTTC.

The rearrangement joins TRBV7-9 to TRBJ2-2; weak D call: TRBD2 (5 bases). The CDR3 consists of 16 residues. CDR1 and CDR2 from the germline V gene are SEHNR and FQNEAQ (reference sequence). V lost 5 bases to trimming and J lost 5 bases, with 18 bases between them. CDR3 protein: CASSLRQRVNTGELFF. Written as DNA, the CDR3 is TGTGCCAGCAGCCTCCGGCAGAGGGTCAATACCGGGGAGCTGTTTTTT.

The chain joins TRBV7-2 to TRBJ1-2; D possibly corresponds to TRBD1 (6 bases). Germline V gene data show CDR1 as SGHTA and CDR2 as FQGNSA. This CDR3 is built from 15 residues. V was cut by 2 bases and J by 0 bases, with 10 bases left in between. In DNA, the CDR3 is TGTGCCAGCAGCTTATCCAGGGGAGCTAACTATGGCTACACCTTC. Protein product: CASSLSRGANYGYTF.

In DNA, the CDR3 is TGCGCCAGCAGCCCCCCTGGGGGGGCGAGGGATACGCAGTATTTT. Translating gives CASSPPGGARDTQYF. This chain joins TRBV5-1 and TRBJ2-3; a weak D match, TRBD2 (7 bases). Germline lookup yields CDR1 SGHRS and CDR2 YFSETQ. The CDR3 has 15 amino acids. V was pared by 4 bases and J by 6 bases, with 18 bases between. The whole variable domain, remainder taken from reference TRBV5-1 and TRBJ2-3, is KAGVTQTPRYLIKTRGQQVTLSCSPISGHRSVSWYQQTPGQGLQFLFEYFSETQRNKGNFPGRFSGRQFSNSRSEMNVSTLELGDSALYLCASSPPGGARDTQYFGPGTRLTVL.

The chain links TRBV27 to TRBJ2-7; 9 bases agree with TRBD2. Germline values: CDR1 MNHEY, CDR2 SMNVEV (reference sequence). The CDR3 loop spans 15 amino acids. Trimming removed 2 bases from V and 7 bases from J; junction bases left unmatched: 9. The CDR3 nucleotides read TGTGCCAGCAGTTTAAAGGCGGGAGGGCCGAGGGAGCAGTACTTC. Translation gives CASSLKAGGPREQYF.

The table lists this clone with a few counts. The gene calls are TRBV2 and TRBJ2-5; D unresolved. The length of the CDR3 is 13 residues. Trimming removed 5 bases from V and 3 bases from J, with 10 bases in between. Germline-derived CDR1 and CDR2 are SNHLY and FYNNEI. This chain's CDR3 is CASSLVPKETQYF. The CDR3 DNA sequence: TGTGCCAGCAGTCTAGTACCCAAAGAGACCCAGTACTTC.

This clone was observed a single time. The rearrangement joins TRBV18 to TRBJ1-4; D unresolved. Germline CDR1 and CDR2: KGHSH and LQKENI. Trimming shortened V by 1 base and J by 0 bases, and 3 bases separated the two germline ends. The CDR3 spans 14 residues. CDR3 in DNA: TGTGCCAGCTCACCACAAACAACTAATGAAAAACTGTTTTTT. It specifies CASSPQTTNEKLFF.

The chain has TRBV2 and TRBJ2-5, with TRBD1 matching 11 bases. The V gene's germline CDR1 is SNHLY and CDR2 FYNNEI. The CDR3 has 14 amino acids. With V trimmed by 6 bases and J by 4 bases, 4 bases remained unmatched. The CDR3 region is CASRAGTGGETQYF. DNA for the CDR3: TGTGCCAGCAGAGCCGGGACAGGGGGAGAGACCCAGTACTTC.

The chain joins TRBV10-3 to TRBJ2-5, with a possible D match to TRBD1 (5 bases). This CDR3 region has 15 residues. CDR1 is ENHRY and CDR2 is SYGVKD in the germline V gene. The germline V and J ends were trimmed by 2 bases and 2 bases, with 12 bases remaining between them. Here the CDR3 reads CAISEPETAQETQYF. The CDR3 coding sequence is TGTGCCATCAGTGAGCCTGAGACAGCACAAGAGACCCAGTACTTC.

The chain has TRBV6-5 and TRBJ2-5; 7 bases are shared with TRBD1. The CDR3 length is 15 residues. In germline, CDR1 is MNHEY, CDR2 SVGAGI. Trimming removed 6 bases from V and 2 bases from J; junction bases left unmatched: 9. The CDR3 DNA reads as TGTGCCAGCAGCCGACAGGGACACCGACAAGAGACCCAGTACTTC. Translation gives CASSRQGHRQETQYF.